This T cell receptor beta chain was identified in a study of blood T cell dynamics during melanoma immunotherapy. In the study overall: Metastatic melanoma patients received first-line pembrolizumab or nivolumab plus ipilimumab.

The time point was: week 3, after first cycle of checkpoint inhibitor. The CDR3 totals 15 residues. Trimming left V 1 base short and J 2 bases short, with 11 bases between. Germline V gene data show CDR1 as LGHNA and CDR2 as YSLEER. A fixed DNA input of 350 ng was used per bulk PBMC sample. Method: immunoSEQ multiplex PCR; TCRdb's copy keeps in-frame clones and lacks some. The data contain 14,000 to 15,000 clones, 87% of them seen just once; the ten biggest clones take up approximately 7.8%. Concerning this clone: Its antigen remains unknown. Other DNA sequences in the sample encode the same CDR3.

Study-wide points: The study could not tell melanoma-specific clones from general immune activation.

The sample in question was blood, obtained from a patient treated with checkpoint blockade. V usage is TRBV4-3 and J usage is TRBJ1-2, with D unresolved. The receptor was isolated from a human donor with melanoma. The CDR3 DNA reads as TGCGCCAGCAGCCAAGCCGCCGGAGCAAACTATGGCTACACCTTC. Its protein product is CASSQAAGANYGYTF.